Shown below are 24 T cell receptor beta chains from a single sample sequenced in a study of breast tumors, draining lymph nodes, adjacent tissues. TCRdb called the multiplex PCR reads again in MiXCR, with one record for every CDR3 protein. The data hold about 150,000 distinct CDR3 sequences, with approximately 20% observed a single time. Axillary draining lymph nodes of breast cancer patients supplied the node samples. Sequencing input: axillary lymph node tissue. The receptors were gathered from a female donor with breast cancer. Some clones in this sample may be carry-over from other donors' samples.

The table lists this clonotype with many counts. J is TRBJ2-7 and V is TRBV7-8; D uncertain. Deletions cut 0 bases from V and 3 bases from J, with 6 bases between. Germline CDR1 and CDR2: SGHVS and FQNEAQ. CDR3 length: 13 amino acids. The CDR3: CASSLAQHYEQYF. In DNA, the CDR3 is TGTGCCAGCAGCTTAGCTCAACACTACGAGCAGTACTTC.

This clonotype came up many times. The V and J genes are TRBV24-1 and TRBJ1-2, with 9 bases matching TRBD1. CDR1 is KGHDR and CDR2 is SFDVKD in the germline V gene. The V gene end was trimmed by 4 bases and the J gene end by 6 bases; junction bases not matched to a gene: 8. The CDR3 is 15 residues long. The CDR3: CATSEDGTGQNGYTF. DNA of the CDR3: TGTGCCACCAGTGAAGATGGGACAGGGCAGAATGGCTACACCTTC.

The sample holds many counts of this clonotype. The chain has TRBV7-6 and TRBJ2-3, with D possibly TRBD1 on 6 matching bases. The V end was cut by 0 bases, the J end by 0 bases, with 13 bases between. Germline V gene data show CDR1 as SGHVS and CDR2 as FNYEAQ. This CDR3 is built from 17 residues. The CDR3 loop is CASSLADSRSSTDTQYF. In DNA form, the CDR3 reads TGTGCCAGCAGCTTAGCGGACAGCCGGAGTAGCACAGATACGCAGTATTTT.

This clonotype was picked up many times. This chain joins TRBV3-1 and TRBJ2-7, with 9 bases aligning to TRBD2. Germline lookup yields CDR1 LGHDT and CDR2 YNNKEL (reference sequence). The trim removed 2 bases at V and 2 bases at J, leaving 7 bases unmatched. CDR3 length equals 16 residues. CDR3 in amino acids: CASSQQLAGYPYEQYF. The CDR3 DNA sequence: TGTGCCAGCAGCCAACAACTAGCGGGTTACCCCTACGAGCAGTACTTC.

This clonotype was detected only a few times. Since a much larger clone is just one base distant, this may be a read error. The rearrangement links TRBV10-3 to TRBJ2-1, with D tentatively TRBD1 (6 bases). The CDR3 is made up of 15 amino acids. Looked up from germline, CDR1 is ENHRY and CDR2 is SYGVKD. The CDR3 DNA is TGTGCCATCAGTGATGGGGGCTTTTCCTACGATGAGCAGTTCTTC. Translating it yields CAISDGGFSYDEQFF.

This clonotype has a count of ten or more. The rearrangement links TRBV20-1 to TRBJ2-1; 10 positions agree with TRBD2. Trimming at V came to 3 bases and at J to 7 bases, leaving 6 bases not matched to a gene. Germline CDR1 is DFQATT and CDR2 is SNEGSKA (reference sequence). The CDR3 sequence is 14 residues long. The CDR3 DNA reads as TGCAGTGCTAGGGGAGGTAGCGGGAGGAATGAGCAGTTCTTC. Its protein product is CSARGGSGRNEQFF.

This clonotype was counted at least ten times. The chain carries TRBV20-1 and TRBJ2-2; no reliable D call. The CDR3 totals 12 residues. V shed 6 bases and J shed 0 bases, with 5 bases lying between them. CDR1 DFQATT and CDR2 SNEGSKA come from the germline V gene (reference sequence). CDR3 sequence: CSAGPNTGELFF. Written as DNA, the CDR3 is TGCAGTGCAGGACCGAACACCGGGGAGCTGTTTTTT.

The rearrangement uses TRBV18 and TRBJ2-1; the D gene could be TRBD1 or TRBD2 (5 bases each). CDR1 KGHSH and CDR2 LQKENI come from the germline V gene. V gave up 4 bases and J gave up 6 bases, with 13 bases separating them. This CDR3 contains 14 residues. The CDR3 region has the DNA TGTGCCAGCTCACAATCCGGGACCATCAATGAGCAGTTCTTC. Protein sequence: CASSQSGTINEQFF.

This clonotype showed up many times. The rearrangement links TRBV20-1 to TRBJ2-1, with 7 bases that match TRBD2. CDR3 size: 15 residues. Germline loops: CDR1 DFQATT, CDR2 SNEGSKA (reference sequence). After removal of 1 base from V and 0 bases from J, the junction contained 3 bases not matched to a gene. CDR3 in amino acids: CSARVGGSSYNEQFF. The CDR3 DNA reads as TGCAGTGCTAGAGTGGGCGGGAGCTCCTACAATGAGCAGTTCTTC.

V gene TRBV4-1 combines with J gene TRBJ1-1; possibly TRBD1 for D (5 bases). The germline V and J ends were trimmed by 1 base and 1 base, with 13 bases remaining between them. CDR3 length: 16 amino acids. Germline V gene lookup returns CDR1 MGHRA and CDR2 YSYEKL. CDR3 DNA: TGCGCCAGCAGCCAAGGAGGCGGGGGTTCGAACACTGAAGCTTTCTTT. Translating it yields CASSQGGGGSNTEAFF.

A few counts support this clonotype. The V call is TRBV6-1, the J call TRBJ1-4; TRBD1 matches at 7 bases. The CDR3 totals 17 residues. Trimming took 8 bases from V and 0 from J; bases not matched to a gene: 12. The germline gives CDR1 MNHNS, CDR2 SASEGT. CDR3 bases: TGTGCCAGCGAACTATGGGGGACAGTCGCAACTAATGAAAAACTGTTTTTT. Translated: CASELWGTVATNEKLFF.

At least ten counts were recorded for this clonotype. This chain joins TRBV15 and TRBJ2-2; D remains unclear. The germline CDR1 and CDR2 sequences are LNHNV and YYDKDF (reference sequence). V was trimmed by 0 bases and J by 3 bases, leaving 8 bases between them. This CDR3 has 15 amino acids. Here the CDR3 DNA reads TGTGCCACCAGCAGAGAGGACGGCTACACCGGGGAGCTGTTTTTT. It codes for CATSREDGYTGELFF.

This clonotype was detected ten times or more. The chain joins TRBV5-6 to TRBJ2-3, with 10 bases fitting TRBD2. V lost 2 bases to trimming and J lost 5 bases; unmatched junction nucleotides: 5. This CDR3 comprises 15 residues. Germline V gives CDR1 SGHDT, CDR2 YYEEEE. The CDR3 DNA reads TGTGCCAGCAGCTTTAGCGGGAGGCTGTTAGATACGCAGTATTTT. Translating gives CASSFSGRLLDTQYF.

This clonotype has only a few counts. This chain joins TRBV3-1 and TRBJ2-4; 7 nucleotides align to TRBD2. Trimming at V came to 6 bases and at J to 14 bases, leaving 7 bases not matched to a gene. The length of the CDR3 is 11 residues. Per germline, CDR1 LGHDT and CDR2 YNNKEL (reference sequence). CDR3 loop: CASSLSGVEYF. The CDR3 DNA reads as TGTGCCAGCAGTCTAAGCGGGGTGGAGTACTTC.

This clonotype has at least ten counts. V and J are TRBV20-1 and TRBJ2-7; the match to TRBD1 covers 7 bases. The CDR3 loop spans 14 amino acids. Trimming removed 4 bases from V and 2 bases from J; junction bases left unmatched: 8. CDR1 and CDR2 from the germline V gene are DFQATT and SNEGSKA (reference sequence). The CDR3 DNA sequence: TGCAGTGCTATAGAGGGACAGTTTACCTACGAGCAGTACTTC. Translating gives CSAIEGQFTYEQYF.

This clonotype was counted ten times or more. The V and J genes are TRBV7-8 and TRBJ2-1; D uncertain. Deletions cut 1 base from V and 3 bases from J, with 7 bases between. This CDR3 region has 14 residues. CDR1 is SGHVS, CDR2 FQNEAQ, per germline. The CDR3 bases are TGTGCCAGCAGCTTAGTAGGAATCTACAATGAGCAGTTCTTC. Its protein is CASSLVGIYNEQFF.

On this clonotype itself: This could be a read error, since a much larger clone is one nucleotide away. The chain uses TRBV2 and TRBJ2-2; D unresolved. The length of the CDR3 is 13 residues. V lost 4 bases to trimming and J lost 7 bases, with 10 bases between them. In germline, CDR1 is SNHLY, CDR2 FYNNEI. CDR3 coding DNA: TGTGCCAGCAGTGTTCCTGATGGCGGGGAGCTGTTTTTT. Protein sequence: CASSVPDGGELFF.

This sequence joins TRBV18 and TRBJ1-4; TRBD1 matches at 7 bases. Losses at the gene ends were 8 bases for V and 0 bases for J; bases not matched to a gene: 3. The CDR3 loop spans 14 amino acids. Per the germline V gene, CDR1 is KGHSH and CDR2 is LQKENI. CDR3 coding DNA: TGTGCCAGCCGAACAGGGGCAACTAATGAAAAACTGTTTTTT. It codes for CASRTGATNEKLFF.

This clonotype showed up just a few times. It is likely a read error, because the conserved phenylalanine at the end of the CDR3 is missing. The V and J genes are TRBV19 and TRBJ2-5; 8 nucleotides agree with TRBD1. With V trimmed by 5 bases and J by 7 bases, 9 bases remained unmatched. CDR1 LNHDA and CDR2 SQIVND come from the germline V gene (reference sequence). The CDR3 totals 14 residues. This CDR3 is CASSADTGQGTQYL. CDR3 DNA: TGTGCCAGTAGTGCAGACACAGGACAGGGGACCCAGTACCTC.

This clonotype was counted ten times or more. The J gene is TRBJ2-3, the V gene TRBV10-1, with unresolved D. The CDR3 spans 16 residues. Germline V lookup: CDR1 WNHNN, CDR2 SYGVQD (reference sequence). The V end lost 2 bases, the J end lost 2 bases, and 14 bases lay between the germline ends. CDR3 sequence reads: CASSERARLYTDTQYF. The CDR3 DNA reads as TGCGCCAGCAGTGAGCGGGCTAGACTTTACACAGATACGCAGTATTTT.

This clonotype was seen repeatedly, ten times or more. V and J are TRBV30 and TRBJ1-6; D is uncertain. Germline V gene data show CDR1 as GTSNPN and CDR2 as SVGIG (reference sequence). Trimming cost V 5 bases and J 7 bases, with 12 bases left between them. The CDR3 is 13 amino acids. The CDR3 spells CAWAQEGNSPLHF. CDR3 coding DNA: TGTGCCTGGGCCCAGGAGGGCAATTCACCCCTCCACTTT.

In this sample, this clonotype turned up many times. The rearrangement uses TRBV2 and TRBJ2-5; a weak D match, TRBD1 (6 bases). Per germline, CDR1 SNHLY and CDR2 FYNNEI. The CDR3 is 13 residues long. Between the trimmed V and J ends, which lost 5 bases and 2 bases, there was a span of 9 bases. The CDR3 here is CASSRQAQETQYF. CDR3 nucleotide sequence: TGTGCCAGCAGTAGACAGGCTCAAGAGACCCAGTACTTC.

With respect to this clonotype: A much larger clone is a single base away; this may be a read error. CDR3 amino acids: CASGWSFGRGTDTQYF. The CDR3 bases are TGTGCTAGTGGTTGGAGCTTTGGAAGGGGCACAGATACGCAGTATTTT. The V gene is TRBV12-5, the J gene TRBJ2-3; D remains unclear. The germline V gene has CDR1 LGHNT and CDR2 FRNRAP. This CDR3 has 16 residues. The V end was cut by 4 bases, the J end by 1 base, with 15 bases between.

There are many counts of this clonotype. The chain uses TRBV20-1 and TRBJ2-7; a possible D gene is TRBD1 (5 bases). The CDR3 runs to 12 residues. The V end lost 4 bases, the J end lost 1 base, and 8 bases lay between the germline ends. Germline V lookup: CDR1 DFQATT, CDR2 SNEGSKA (reference sequence). The CDR3, as DNA: TGCAGTGCTATCCAGGGTTCCTACGAGCAGTACTTC. Encoded protein: CSAIQGSYEQYF.